These T cell receptor beta chains were read from a single sample in a study of blood T cells in healthy people across ages. A single record per CDR3 protein comes from TCRdb applying MiXCR to the 5' RACE reads. The sample carries over 1,500,000 distinct CDR3 sequences, roughly 50% recorded once. The sequencing sample was made of blood. The receptors were sampled from a middle-aged woman in good health. The CDR3 runs from the conserved cysteine through the conserved F or W. D genes are given only for firm matches. A clone size is listed for some rows: how often the clone was seen (once, few, many), or a class if it is expanded.

len: 15; j_gene: TRBJ2-5; d_gene: TRBD2; abundance: NA; v_gene: TRBV20-1; CDR3nt: TGCAGTGCCCCTCCGGGACTACCGTACCAAGAGACCCAGTACTTC; CDR3aa: CSAPPGLPYQETQYF
len: 11; j_gene: TRBJ2-3; d_gene: NA; abundance: NA; v_gene: TRBV29-1; CDR3nt: TGCAGCGGCATACTAGGGGATACGCAGTATTTT; CDR3aa: CSGILGDTQYF
len: 12; j_gene: TRBJ1-2; d_gene: TRBD1; abundance: few; v_gene: TRBV29-1; CDR3nt: TGCAGCGTACGACAGGGTTTCGATGGCTACACCTTC; CDR3aa: CSVRQGFDGYTF
len: 17; j_gene: TRBJ2-5; d_gene: NA; abundance: NA; v_gene: TRBV7-2; CDR3nt: TGTGCCAGCAGCTCACCTCTTGGCGTTACTAGCTCCGAGACCCAGTACTTC; CDR3aa: CASSSPLGVTSSETQYF
len: 14; j_gene: TRBJ2-5; d_gene: TRBD1; abundance: NA; v_gene: TRBV11-2; CDR3nt: TGTGCCAGCCGGATGAGGGACAGCCGAGAGACCCAGTACTTC; CDR3aa: CASRMRDSRETQYF
len: 18; j_gene: TRBJ2-7; d_gene: TRBD1; abundance: NA; v_gene: TRBV5-1; CDR3nt: TGCGCCAGCAGCTTGGCCCCGCAAGGAAGGGGACAGCCTTACGAGCAGTACTTC; CDR3aa: CASSLAPQGRGQPYEQYF
len: 12; j_gene: TRBJ2-5; d_gene: TRBD1; abundance: few; v_gene: TRBV29-1; CDR3nt: TGCAGCGTCCAAAACAGGGGGGAGACCCAGTACTTC; CDR3aa: CSVQNRGETQYF
len: 15; j_gene: TRBJ2-7; d_gene: NA; abundance: few; v_gene: TRBV5-6; CDR3nt: TGTGCCAGCAGCCCAGGTTGGCCGCGTCCCTACGAGCAGTACTTC; CDR3aa: CASSPGWPRPYEQYF
len: 14; j_gene: TRBJ2-7; d_gene: NA; abundance: NA; v_gene: TRBV7-8; CDR3nt: TGTGCCAGCAGCCCTAAGCCCCTCAGTCCTGAGCAGTACTTC; CDR3aa: CASSPKPLSPEQYF
len: 16; j_gene: TRBJ2-5; d_gene: NA; abundance: NA; v_gene: TRBV6-6; CDR3nt: TGTGCCAGCAGTTACACACTTCAAGGGTCCCAAGAGACCCAGTACTTC; CDR3aa: CASSYTLQGSQETQYF
len: 11; j_gene: TRBJ2-3; d_gene: TRBD1; abundance: NA; v_gene: TRBV20-1; CDR3nt: TGCAGTGCCCCGGGACAGGGAGTGCAGTATTTT; CDR3aa: CSAPGQGVQYF
len: 15; j_gene: TRBJ2-1; d_gene: TRBD2; abundance: few; v_gene: TRBV28; CDR3nt: TGTGCCAGCAGTTCCCCTAGCGGGGGGGCCTATGAGCAGTTCTTC; CDR3aa: CASSSPSGGAYEQFF
len: 14; j_gene: TRBJ2-2; d_gene: TRBD1; abundance: NA; v_gene: TRBV5-1; CDR3nt: TGCGCCAGCAGCACGGGACAGGCGACCGGGGAGCTGTTTTTT; CDR3aa: CASSTGQATGELFF
len: 18; j_gene: TRBJ2-1; d_gene: TRBD2; abundance: NA; v_gene: TRBV4-2; CDR3nt: TGTGCCAGCAGCCAAGATCAATTCGGGCTAGCGGGTCGGAATGAGCAGTTCTTC; CDR3aa: CASSQDQFGLAGRNEQFF
len: 15; j_gene: TRBJ1-6; d_gene: NA; abundance: NA; v_gene: TRBV5-1; CDR3nt: TGCGCCAGCAGCTTGGGCCAGGCCTCGAATTCACCCCTCCACTTT; CDR3aa: CASSLGQASNSPLHF
len: 17; j_gene: TRBJ2-5; d_gene: NA; abundance: NA; v_gene: TRBV2; CDR3nt: TGTGCCAGCAGCAAACTACGGGCAGGGGAAGGAGCAGAGACCCAGTACTTC; CDR3aa: CASSKLRAGEGAETQYF
len: 14; j_gene: TRBJ2-7; d_gene: NA; abundance: NA; v_gene: TRBV7-2; CDR3nt: TGTGCCAGCAGCTTAGGGGGTTCCTACAATGGGCAGTACTTC; CDR3aa: CASSLGGSYNGQYF
len: 14; j_gene: TRBJ2-5; d_gene: TRBD2; abundance: NA; v_gene: TRBV29-1; CDR3nt: TGCAGCGTTGACGGCGGGGGGTACCAAGAGACCCGGTACTTC; CDR3aa: CSVDGGGYQETRYF
len: 14; j_gene: TRBJ1-2; d_gene: TRBD1; abundance: NA; v_gene: TRBV12-3/TRBV12-4; CDR3nt: TGTGCCAGCAGTCCGGGACAGGGGGTAGATGGCTACACCTTC; CDR3aa: CASSPGQGVDGYTF
len: 14; j_gene: TRBJ1-2; d_gene: TRBD1; abundance: NA; v_gene: TRBV29-1; CDR3nt: TGCAGCGTTCCGACTGGGACAGGGGGCTATGGCTACACCTTC; CDR3aa: CSVPTGTGGYGYTF
len: 14; j_gene: TRBJ2-7; d_gene: NA; abundance: NA; v_gene: TRBV7-2; CDR3nt: TGTGCCAGCACCGTCGGCGGATACTTCTACGAGCAGTACTTC; CDR3aa: CASTVGGYFYEQYF
len: 13; j_gene: TRBJ2-5; d_gene: NA; abundance: NA; v_gene: TRBV12-3/TRBV12-4; CDR3nt: TGTGCCAGCTGGACGCCACGGGTCGATGAGCAGTACTTC; CDR3aa: CASWTPRVDEQYF